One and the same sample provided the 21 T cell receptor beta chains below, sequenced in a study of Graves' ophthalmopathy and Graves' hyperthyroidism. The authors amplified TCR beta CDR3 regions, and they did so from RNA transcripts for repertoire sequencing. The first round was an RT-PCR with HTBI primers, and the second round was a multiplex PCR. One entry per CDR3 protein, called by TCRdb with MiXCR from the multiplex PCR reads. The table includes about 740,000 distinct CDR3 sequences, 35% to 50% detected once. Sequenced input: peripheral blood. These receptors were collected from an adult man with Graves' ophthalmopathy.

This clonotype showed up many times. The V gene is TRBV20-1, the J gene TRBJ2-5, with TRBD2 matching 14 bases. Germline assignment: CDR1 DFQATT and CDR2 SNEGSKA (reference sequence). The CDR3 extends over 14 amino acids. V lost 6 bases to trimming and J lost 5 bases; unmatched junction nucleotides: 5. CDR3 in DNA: TGCAGTGCCTTGACTAGCGGGAGGGGTGAGACCCAGTACTTC. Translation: CSALTSGRGETQYF.

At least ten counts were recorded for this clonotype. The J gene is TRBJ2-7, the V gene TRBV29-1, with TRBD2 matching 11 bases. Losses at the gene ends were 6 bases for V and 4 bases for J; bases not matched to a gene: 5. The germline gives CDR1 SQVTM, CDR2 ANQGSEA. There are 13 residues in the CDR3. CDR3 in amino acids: CSVRLAGRYEQYF. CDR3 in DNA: TGCAGCGTCAGACTAGCGGGGAGGTACGAGCAGTACTTC.

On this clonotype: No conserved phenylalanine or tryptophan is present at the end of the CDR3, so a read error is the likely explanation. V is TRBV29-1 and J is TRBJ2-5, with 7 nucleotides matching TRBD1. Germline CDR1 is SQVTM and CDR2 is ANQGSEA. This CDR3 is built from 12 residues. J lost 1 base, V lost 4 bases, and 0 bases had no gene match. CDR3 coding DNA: TGCAGCGTTGGGACAGGCCAAGAGACCCAGTACTAC. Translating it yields CSVGTGQETQYY.

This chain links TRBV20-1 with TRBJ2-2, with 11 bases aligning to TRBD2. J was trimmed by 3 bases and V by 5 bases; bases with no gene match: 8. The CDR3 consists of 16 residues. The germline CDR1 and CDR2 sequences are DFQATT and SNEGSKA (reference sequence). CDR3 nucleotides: TGCAGTGCTCTATGGGCGGGACTAGCGGACACCGGGGAGCTGTTTTTT. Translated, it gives CSALWAGLADTGELFF.

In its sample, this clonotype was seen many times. The CDR3 sequence is CASSSRPRRINQPQHF. DNA for the CDR3: TGTGCCAGCAGCTCACGGCCGCGGCGGATCAATCAGCCCCAGCATTTT. The chain carries TRBV7-3 and TRBJ1-5, with no clear D. This CDR3 has 16 residues. Trimming shortened V by 4 bases and J by 3 bases, and 16 bases separated the two germline ends. Germline-derived CDR1 and CDR2 are SGHTA and FQGTGA.

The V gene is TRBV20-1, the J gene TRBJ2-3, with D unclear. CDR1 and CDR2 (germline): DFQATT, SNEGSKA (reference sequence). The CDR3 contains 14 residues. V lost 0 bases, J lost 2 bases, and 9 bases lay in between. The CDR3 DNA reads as TGCAGTGCTAGAGATCTCGGTCACACAGATACGCAGTATTTT. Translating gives CSARDLGHTDTQYF.

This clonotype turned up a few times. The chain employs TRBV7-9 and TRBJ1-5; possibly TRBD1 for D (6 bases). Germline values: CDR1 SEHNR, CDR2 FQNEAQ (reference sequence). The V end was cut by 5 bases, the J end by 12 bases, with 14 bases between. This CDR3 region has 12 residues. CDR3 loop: CASSPDPGHQHF. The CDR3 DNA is TGTGCCAGCAGCCCCGACCCGGGACACCAGCATTTT.

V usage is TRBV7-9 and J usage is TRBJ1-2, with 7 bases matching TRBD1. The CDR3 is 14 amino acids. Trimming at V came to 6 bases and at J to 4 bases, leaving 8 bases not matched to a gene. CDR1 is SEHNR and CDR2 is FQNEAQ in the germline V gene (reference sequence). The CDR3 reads CASSSLQGFYGYTF. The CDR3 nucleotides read TGTGCCAGCAGTTCATTACAGGGGTTCTATGGCTACACCTTC.

The CDR3 coding sequence is TGTGCCACCAGCAGAGACGGGGTTGCCTATGGCTACACCTTC. This encodes CATSRDGVAYGYTF. V and J are TRBV15 and TRBJ1-2; D not certain. CDR3 length equals 14 residues. The germline CDR1 and CDR2 sequences are LNHNV and YYDKDF (reference sequence). V lost 0 bases and J lost 4, with 9 bases in between.

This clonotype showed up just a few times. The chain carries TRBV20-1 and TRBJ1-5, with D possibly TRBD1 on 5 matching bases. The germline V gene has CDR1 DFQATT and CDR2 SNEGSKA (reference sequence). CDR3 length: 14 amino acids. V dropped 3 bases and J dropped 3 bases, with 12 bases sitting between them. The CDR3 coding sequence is TGCAGTGCTAGCCCGGGGCCTATCAATCAGCCCCAGCATTTT. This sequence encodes CSASPGPINQPQHF.

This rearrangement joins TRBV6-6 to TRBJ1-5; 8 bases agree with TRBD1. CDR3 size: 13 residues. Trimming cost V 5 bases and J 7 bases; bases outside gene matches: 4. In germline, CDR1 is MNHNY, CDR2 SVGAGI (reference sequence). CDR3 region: CASSHRGLQPQHF. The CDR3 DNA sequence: TGTGCCAGCAGTCACAGGGGGTTGCAGCCCCAGCATTTT.

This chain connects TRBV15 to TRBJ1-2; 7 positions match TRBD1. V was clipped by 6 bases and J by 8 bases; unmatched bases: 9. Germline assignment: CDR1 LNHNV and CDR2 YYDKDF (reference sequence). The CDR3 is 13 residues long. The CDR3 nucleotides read TGTGCCACCAGACAACCCCGAGGGGGCGGCTACACCTTC. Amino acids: CATRQPRGGGYTF.

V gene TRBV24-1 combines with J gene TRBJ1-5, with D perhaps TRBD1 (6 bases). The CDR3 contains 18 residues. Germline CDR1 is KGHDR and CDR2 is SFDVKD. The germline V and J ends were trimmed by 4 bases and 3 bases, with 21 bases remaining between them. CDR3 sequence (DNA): TGTGCCACCAGTGAGGGACGGGGGGCATACCCCTCCAATCAGCCCCAGCATTTT. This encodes CATSEGRGAYPSNQPQHF.

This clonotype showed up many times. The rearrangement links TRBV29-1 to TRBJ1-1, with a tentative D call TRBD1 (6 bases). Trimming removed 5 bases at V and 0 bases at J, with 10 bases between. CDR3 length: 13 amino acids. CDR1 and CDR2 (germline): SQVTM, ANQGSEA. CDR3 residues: CSVRQALNTEAFF. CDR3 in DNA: TGCAGCGTTCGACAGGCGTTGAACACTGAAGCTTTCTTT. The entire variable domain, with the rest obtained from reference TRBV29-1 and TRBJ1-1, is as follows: SAVISQKPSRDICQRGTSLTIQCQVDSQVTMMFWYRQQPGQSLTLIATANQGSEATYESGFVIDKFPISRPNLTFSTLTVSNMSPEDSSIYLCSVRQALNTEAFFGQGTRLTVV.

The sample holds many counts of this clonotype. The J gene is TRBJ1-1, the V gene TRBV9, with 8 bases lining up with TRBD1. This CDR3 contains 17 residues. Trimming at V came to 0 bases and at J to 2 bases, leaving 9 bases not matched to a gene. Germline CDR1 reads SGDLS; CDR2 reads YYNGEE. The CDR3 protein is CASSVGWGQATNTEAFF. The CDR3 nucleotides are TGTGCCAGCAGCGTAGGTTGGGGACAGGCGACCAACACTGAAGCTTTCTTT.

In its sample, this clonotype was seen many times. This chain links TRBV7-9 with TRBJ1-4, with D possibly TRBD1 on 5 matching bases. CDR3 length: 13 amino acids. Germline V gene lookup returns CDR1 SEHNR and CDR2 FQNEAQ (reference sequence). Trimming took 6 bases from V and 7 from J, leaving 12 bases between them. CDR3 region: CASRTALGEKLFF. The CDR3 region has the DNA TGTGCCAGCAGGACAGCCCTCGGTGAAAAACTGTTTTTT. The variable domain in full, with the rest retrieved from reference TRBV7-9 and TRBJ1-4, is DTGVSQNPRHKITKRGQNVTFRCDPISEHNRLYWYRQTLGQGPEFLTYFQNEAQLEKSRLLSDRFSAERPKGSFSTLEIQRTEQGDSAMYLCASRTALGEKLFFGSGTQLSVL.

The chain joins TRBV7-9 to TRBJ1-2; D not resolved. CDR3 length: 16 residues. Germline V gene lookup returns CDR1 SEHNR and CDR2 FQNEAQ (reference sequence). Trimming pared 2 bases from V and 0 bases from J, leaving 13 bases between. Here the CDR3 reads CASSLWPPESNYGYTF. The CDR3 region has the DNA TGTGCCAGCAGCTTATGGCCTCCCGAGTCTAACTATGGCTACACCTTC.

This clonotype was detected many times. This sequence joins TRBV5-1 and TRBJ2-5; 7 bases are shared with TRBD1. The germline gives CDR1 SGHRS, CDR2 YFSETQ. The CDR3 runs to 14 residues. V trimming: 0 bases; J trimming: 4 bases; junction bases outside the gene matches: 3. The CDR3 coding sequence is TGCGCCAGCAGCTTGGAAGGGGGCGGAGAGACCCAGTACTTC. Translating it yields CASSLEGGGETQYF.

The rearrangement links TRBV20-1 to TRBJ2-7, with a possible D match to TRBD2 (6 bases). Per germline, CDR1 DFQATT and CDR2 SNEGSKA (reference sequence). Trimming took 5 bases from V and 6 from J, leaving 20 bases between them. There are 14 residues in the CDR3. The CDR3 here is CSAGRGSVVSEQYF. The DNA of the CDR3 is TGCAGTGCTGGTCGGGGGTCGGTGGTGAGCGAGCAGTACTTC.

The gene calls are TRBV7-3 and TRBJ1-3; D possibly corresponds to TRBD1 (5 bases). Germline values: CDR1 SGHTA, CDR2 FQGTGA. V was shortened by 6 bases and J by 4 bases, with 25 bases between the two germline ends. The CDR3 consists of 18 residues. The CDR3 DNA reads TGTGCCAGCAGTTCCTTCGGGGGGACCGCGCTTCACGGAAACACCATATATTTT. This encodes CASSSFGGTALHGNTIYF. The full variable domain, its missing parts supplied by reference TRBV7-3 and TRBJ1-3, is GAGVSQTPSNKVTEKGKYVELRCDPISGHTALYWYRQSLGQGPEFLIYFQGTGAADDSGLPNDRFFAVRPEGSVSTLKIQRTERGDSAVYLCASSSFGGTALHGNTIYFGEGSWLTVV.

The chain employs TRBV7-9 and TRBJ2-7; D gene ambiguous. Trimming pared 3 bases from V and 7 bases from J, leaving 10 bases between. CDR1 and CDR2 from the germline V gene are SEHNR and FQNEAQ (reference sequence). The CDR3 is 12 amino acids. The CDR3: CASSFSWREQYF. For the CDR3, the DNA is TGTGCCAGCAGCTTTTCTTGGCGGGAGCAGTACTTC.